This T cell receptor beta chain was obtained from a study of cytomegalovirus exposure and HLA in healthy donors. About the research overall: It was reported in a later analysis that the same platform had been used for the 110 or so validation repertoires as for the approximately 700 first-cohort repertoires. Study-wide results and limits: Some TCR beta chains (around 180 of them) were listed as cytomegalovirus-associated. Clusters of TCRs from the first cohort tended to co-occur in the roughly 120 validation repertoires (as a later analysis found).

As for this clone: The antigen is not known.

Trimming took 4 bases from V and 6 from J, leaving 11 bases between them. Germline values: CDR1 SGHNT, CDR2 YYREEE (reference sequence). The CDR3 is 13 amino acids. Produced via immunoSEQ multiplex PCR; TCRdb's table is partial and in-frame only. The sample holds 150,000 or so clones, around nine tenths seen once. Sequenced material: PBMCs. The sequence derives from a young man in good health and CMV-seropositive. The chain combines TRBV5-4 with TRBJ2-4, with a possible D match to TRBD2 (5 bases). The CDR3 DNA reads TGTGCCAGCAGCACTGACTACCTAAACATTCAGTACTTC. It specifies CASSTDYLNIQYF.